The T cell receptor beta chain described here comes from a study of prognosis after radiotherapy for stage I lung cancer. Comment on this clonotype: Antigen: not known.

By two-round multiplex PCR, the TCR beta CDR3 was amplified from genomic DNA. Primers specific to each TRBV and TRBJ gene drove first-round PCR. Via MiXCR, TCRdb re-called the multiplex PCR reads, giving one row per CDR3 protein. Of about 15,000 distinct CDR3 sequences in the sample, around 15% were seen once. General study points: There was a fall in unique TCR clone counts after stereotactic body radiation therapy, median around 9,500 versus 6,500.

The sequence derives from a donor of 50 years or more with non-small cell lung cancer. The specimen was PBMCs, collected before or after stereotactic body radiation therapy (not recorded which).

The CDR3, as DNA: TGTGCCAGCACCCCGCCCGGAGGCGCCGGGGAGCTGTTTTTT. Its protein product is CASTPPGGAGELFF. The chain has TRBV7-2 and TRBJ2-2; a weak D match, TRBD2 (5 bases). Trimming shortened V by 7 bases and J by 6 bases, and 15 bases separated the two germline ends. The CDR3 has 14 residues. The germline gives CDR1 SGHTA, CDR2 FQGNSA.